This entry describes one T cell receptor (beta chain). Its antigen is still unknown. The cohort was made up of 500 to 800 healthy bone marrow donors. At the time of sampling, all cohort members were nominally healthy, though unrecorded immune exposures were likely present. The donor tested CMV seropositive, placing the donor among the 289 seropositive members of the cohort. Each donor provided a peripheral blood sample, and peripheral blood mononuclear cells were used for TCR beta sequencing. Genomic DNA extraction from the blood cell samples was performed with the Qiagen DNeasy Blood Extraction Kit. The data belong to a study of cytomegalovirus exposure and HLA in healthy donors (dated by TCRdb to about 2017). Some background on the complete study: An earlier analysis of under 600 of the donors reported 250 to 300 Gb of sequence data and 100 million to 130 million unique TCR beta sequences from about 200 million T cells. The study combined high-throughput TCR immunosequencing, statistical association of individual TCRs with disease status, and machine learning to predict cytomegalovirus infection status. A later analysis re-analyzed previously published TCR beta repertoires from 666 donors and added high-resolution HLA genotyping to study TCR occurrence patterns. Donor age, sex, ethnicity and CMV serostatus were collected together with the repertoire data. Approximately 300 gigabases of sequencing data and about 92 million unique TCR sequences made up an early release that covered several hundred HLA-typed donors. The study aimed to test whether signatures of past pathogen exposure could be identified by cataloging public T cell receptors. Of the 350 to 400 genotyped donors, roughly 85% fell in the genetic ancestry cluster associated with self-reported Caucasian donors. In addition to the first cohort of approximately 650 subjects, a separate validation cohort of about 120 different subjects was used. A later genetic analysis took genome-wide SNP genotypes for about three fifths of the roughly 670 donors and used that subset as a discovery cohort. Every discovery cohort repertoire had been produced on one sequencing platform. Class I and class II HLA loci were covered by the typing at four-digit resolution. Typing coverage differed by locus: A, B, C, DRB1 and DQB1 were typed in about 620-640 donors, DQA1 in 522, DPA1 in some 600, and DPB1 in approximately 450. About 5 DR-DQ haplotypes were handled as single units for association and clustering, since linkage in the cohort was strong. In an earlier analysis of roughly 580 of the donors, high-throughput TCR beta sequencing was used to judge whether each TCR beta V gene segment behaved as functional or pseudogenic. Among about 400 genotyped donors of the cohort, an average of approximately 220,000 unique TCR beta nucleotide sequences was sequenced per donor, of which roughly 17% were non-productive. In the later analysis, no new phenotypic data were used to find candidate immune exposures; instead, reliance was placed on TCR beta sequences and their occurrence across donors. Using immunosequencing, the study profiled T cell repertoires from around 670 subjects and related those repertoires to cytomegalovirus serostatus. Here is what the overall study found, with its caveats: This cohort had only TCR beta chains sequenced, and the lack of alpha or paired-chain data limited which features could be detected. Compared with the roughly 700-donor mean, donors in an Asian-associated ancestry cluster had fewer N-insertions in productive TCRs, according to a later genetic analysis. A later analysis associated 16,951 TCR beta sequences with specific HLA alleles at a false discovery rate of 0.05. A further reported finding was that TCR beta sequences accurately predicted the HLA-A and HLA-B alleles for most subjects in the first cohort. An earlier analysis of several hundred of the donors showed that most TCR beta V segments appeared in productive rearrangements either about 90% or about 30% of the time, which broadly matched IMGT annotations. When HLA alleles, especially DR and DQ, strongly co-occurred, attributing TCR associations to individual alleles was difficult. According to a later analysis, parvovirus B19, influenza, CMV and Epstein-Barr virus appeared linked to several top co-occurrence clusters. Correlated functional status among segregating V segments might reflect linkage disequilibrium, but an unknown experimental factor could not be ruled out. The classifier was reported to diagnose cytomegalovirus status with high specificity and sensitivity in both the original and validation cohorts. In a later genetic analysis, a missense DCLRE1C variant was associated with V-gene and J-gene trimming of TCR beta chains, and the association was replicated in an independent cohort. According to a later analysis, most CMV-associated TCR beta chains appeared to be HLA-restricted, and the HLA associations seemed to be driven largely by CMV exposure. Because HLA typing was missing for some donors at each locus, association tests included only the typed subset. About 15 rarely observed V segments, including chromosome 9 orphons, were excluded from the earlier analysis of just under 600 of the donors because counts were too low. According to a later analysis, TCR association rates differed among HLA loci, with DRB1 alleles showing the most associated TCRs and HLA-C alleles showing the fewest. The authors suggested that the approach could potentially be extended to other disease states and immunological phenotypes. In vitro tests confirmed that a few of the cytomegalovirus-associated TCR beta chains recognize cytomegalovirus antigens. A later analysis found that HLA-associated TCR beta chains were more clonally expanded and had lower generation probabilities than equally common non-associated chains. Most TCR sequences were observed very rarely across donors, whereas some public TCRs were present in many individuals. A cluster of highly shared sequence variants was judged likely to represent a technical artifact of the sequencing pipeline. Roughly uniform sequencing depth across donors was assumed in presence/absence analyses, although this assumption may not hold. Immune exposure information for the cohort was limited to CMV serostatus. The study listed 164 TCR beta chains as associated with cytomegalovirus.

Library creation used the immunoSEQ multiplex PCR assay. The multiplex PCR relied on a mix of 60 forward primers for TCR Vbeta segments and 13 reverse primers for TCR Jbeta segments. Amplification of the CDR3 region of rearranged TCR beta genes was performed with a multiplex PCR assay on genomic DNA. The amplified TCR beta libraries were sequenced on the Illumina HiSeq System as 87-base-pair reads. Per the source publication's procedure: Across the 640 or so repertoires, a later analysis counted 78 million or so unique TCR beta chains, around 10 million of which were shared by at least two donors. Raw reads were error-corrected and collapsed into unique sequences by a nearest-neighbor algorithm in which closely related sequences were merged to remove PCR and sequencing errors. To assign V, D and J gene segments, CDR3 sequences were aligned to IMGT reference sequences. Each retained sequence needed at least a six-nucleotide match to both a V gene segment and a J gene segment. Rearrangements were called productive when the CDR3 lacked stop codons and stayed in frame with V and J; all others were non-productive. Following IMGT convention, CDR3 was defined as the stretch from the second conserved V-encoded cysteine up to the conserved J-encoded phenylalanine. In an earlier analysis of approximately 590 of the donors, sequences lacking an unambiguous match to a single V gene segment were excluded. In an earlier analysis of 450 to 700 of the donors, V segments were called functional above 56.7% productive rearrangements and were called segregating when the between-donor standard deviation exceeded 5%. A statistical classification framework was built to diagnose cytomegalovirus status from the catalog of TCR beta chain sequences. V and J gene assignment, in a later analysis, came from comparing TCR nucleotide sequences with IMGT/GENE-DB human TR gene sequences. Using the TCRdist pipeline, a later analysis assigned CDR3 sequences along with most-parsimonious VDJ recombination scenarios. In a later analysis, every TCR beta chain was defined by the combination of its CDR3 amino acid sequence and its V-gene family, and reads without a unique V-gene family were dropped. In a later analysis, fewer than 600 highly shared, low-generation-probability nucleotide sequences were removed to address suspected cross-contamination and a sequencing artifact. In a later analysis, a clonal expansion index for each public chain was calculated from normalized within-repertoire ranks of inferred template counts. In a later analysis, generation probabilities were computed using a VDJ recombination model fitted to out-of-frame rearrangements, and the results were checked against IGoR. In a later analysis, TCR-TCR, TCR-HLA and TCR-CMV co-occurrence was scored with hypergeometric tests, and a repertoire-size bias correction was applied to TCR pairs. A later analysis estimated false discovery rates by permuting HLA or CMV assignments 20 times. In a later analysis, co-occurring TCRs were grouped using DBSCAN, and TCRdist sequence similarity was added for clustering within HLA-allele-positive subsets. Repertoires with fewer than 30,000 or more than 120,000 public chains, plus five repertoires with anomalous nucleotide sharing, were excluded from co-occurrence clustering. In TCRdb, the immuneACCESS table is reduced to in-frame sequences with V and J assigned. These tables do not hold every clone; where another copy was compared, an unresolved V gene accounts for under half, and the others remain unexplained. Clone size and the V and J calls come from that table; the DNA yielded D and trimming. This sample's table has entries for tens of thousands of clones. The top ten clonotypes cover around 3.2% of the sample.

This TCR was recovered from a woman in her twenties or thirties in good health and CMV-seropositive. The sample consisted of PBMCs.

The CDR3 loop reads CASSSRAGDEKLFF. Here is the DNA: TGCGCCAGCAGCTCGAGAGCCGGGGATGAAAAACTGTTTTTT. Rearrangement joined TRBV5-1 to TRBJ1-4; no D gene is confidently identified. The CDR3 starts with the cysteine, ends with the phenylalanine, and has 14 residues. Only CDR3 DNA remains: 42 bases, in frame from the first base. CDR1 and CDR2 are drawn from the germline V gene: SGHRS, YFSETQ. The germline ends are 12 bases apart after V is trimmed by 3 bases and J by 6 bases.